This T cell receptor (beta chain) was identified in a study of cytomegalovirus exposure and HLA in healthy donors. Looking at the study overall: From donors who were HLA-typed, an early data release held 81 million or so unique TCRs.

13 Jbeta primers and 60 Vbeta primers were used for the PCR. Source study methods: An analysis performed later counted around 86 million unique TCR beta chains (approximately 10 million of them shared). Sequencing used immunoSEQ multiplex PCR; TCRdb keeps in-frame clones, though not all of them. V, J and clone size derive from that table, while D and trimming were established from the DNA sequence. This table holds some 150,000 clones, over 75% found once. General study results and limits: TCR sequences were mostly rare, though some public TCRs occurred in many donors.

V was clipped by 5 bases and J by 0 bases; unmatched bases: 3. The V gene's germline CDR1 is SGHTA and CDR2 FQGTGA. CDR3 length: 15 amino acids. Worth noting for this clone: Its matching antigen is unknown.

Sequenced material: PBMCs. This chain connects TRBV7-3 to TRBJ2-2; 7 positions agree with TRBD2. The origin of this receptor is a woman in her twenties or thirties in good health and CMV-seronegative. CDR3 region: CASSPSGSNTGELFF. CDR3 bases: TGTGCCAGCAGCCCTAGCGGTTCGAACACCGGGGAGCTGTTTTTT.